A single T cell receptor (beta chain) is shown here with its context. Its antigen is undetermined. The data were obtained in a study of OX40 agonist ivuxolimab in advanced cancers. The table came from immunoSEQ multiplex PCR; TCRdb's copy has only in-frame clones and leaves some out. The table lists about 46,000 clones, 80% of them singletons. Germline CDR1 KGHSH, CDR2 LQKENI. V was cut by 3 bases and J by 3 bases, with 8 bases left in between. CDR3 size: 13 residues. The study's findings and limits: At doses 0.1 to 3.0 mg/kg, CD4+ and CD8+ clones expanded.

Sample: CD4+ or CD8+ T cells sorted from blood, taken in a trial of the OX40 agonist ivuxolimab. The V gene is TRBV18, the J gene TRBJ1-2, with unresolved D. The origin of this receptor is an adult with an advanced solid tumor such as melanoma, head and neck, liver or kidney cancer. This CDR3 reads CASSPTEDYGYTF. CDR3 DNA: TGTGCCAGCTCACCCACAGAGGACTATGGCTACACCTTC.